Listed below are T cell receptor beta chains from one sample, sequenced in a study of cytomegalovirus exposure and HLA in healthy donors. TCRdb's table, derived via immunoSEQ multiplex PCR, lists solely in-frame clones and lacks some. This table holds under 200,000 clones, approximately 80% found once. Source material: PBMCs. The receptors were gathered from a woman in her thirties or forties in good health and CMV-seropositive. Both conserved end residues are part of each CDR3. The D gene is left open where the match is weak. The size of a clone is reported for some rows only, either as once, few or many, or as a class for expanded clones.

abundance	v_gene	d_gene	j_gene	CDR3aa	CDR3nt
NA	TRBV5-1	NA	TRBJ1-3	CASKQASGNTIYF	TGCGCCAGTAAACAGGCTTCTGGAAACACCATATATTTT
NA	TRBV7-8	NA	TRBJ1-3	CASSLVSPVSGNTIYF	TGTGCCAGCAGCTTAGTTTCCCCGGTCTCTGGAAACACCATATATTTT
few	TRBV7-2	NA	TRBJ1-1	CASSLAGGAEAFF	TGTGCCAGCAGCTTAGCGGGGGGGGCTGAAGCTTTCTTT
NA	TRBV2	TRBD2	TRBJ2-1	CASRERGASSNEQFF	TGTGCCAGTCGTGAGCGGGGGGCCTCCTCCAATGAGCAGTTCTTC
few	TRBV28	NA	TRBJ2-2	CASRGHYTGELFF	TGTGCCAGCAGGGGACATTACACCGGGGAGCTGTTTTTT
NA	TRBV6-5	NA	TRBJ1-3	CASSPYSSGNTIYF	TGTGCCAGCAGCCCCTACTCCTCTGGAAACACCATATATTTT
NA	TRBV7-9	NA	TRBJ1-1	CASSPGVGQNTEAFF	TGTGCCAGCAGCCCAGGGGTGGGGCAGAACACTGAAGCTTTCTTT
NA	TRBV5-1	TRBD2	TRBJ2-3	CASSLARGVTDTQYF	TGCGCCAGCAGCTTGGCGCGGGGGGTCACAGATACGCAGTATTTT
NA	TRBV27	TRBD1	TRBJ2-7	CASSLLGQGVDEQYF	TGTGCCAGCAGTCTGCTGGGACAGGGGGTTGACGAGCAGTACTTC
NA	TRBV23-1	NA	TRBJ1-3	CASSPSPQGKEDTIYF	TGCGCCAGCAGTCCTTCACCCCAGGGTAAAGAAGACACCATATATTTT
NA	TRBV4-1	NA	TRBJ2-2	CASSRQGVQDPGELFF	TGCGCCAGCAGCCGCCAAGGGGTGCAGGACCCCGGGGAGCTGTTTTTT
NA	TRBV2	TRBD1	TRBJ2-7	CASSEWQGQGEQYF	TGTGCCAGCAGTGAATGGCAGGGACAGGGGGAGCAGTACTTC
NA	TRBV25-1	TRBD1	TRBJ1-2	CASSVLGGGGYTF	TGTGCCAGCAGTGTCTTAGGGGGCGGCGGCTACACCTTC
NA	TRBV9	NA	TRBJ2-3	CASSVFDRTSATDTQYF	TGTGCCAGCAGCGTGTTCGACAGAACCTCCGCCACAGATACGCAGTATTTT
NA	TRBV2	NA	TRBJ1-1	CASSPEGFGEAFF	TGTGCCAGCAGCCCGGAGGGTTTCGGTGAAGCTTTCTTT
NA	TRBV9	TRBD1	TRBJ1-1	CASSGGTGLPYTEAFF	TGTGCCAGCAGCGGGGGGACAGGATTGCCGTACACTGAAGCTTTCTTT
NA	TRBV10-3	NA	TRBJ2-2	CAIKTSSNTGELFF	TGTGCCATCAAGACAAGCTCGAACACCGGGGAGCTGTTTTTT
NA	TRBV4-2	TRBD1	TRBJ2-7	CASSREFSGTGYFYEQYF	TGTGCCAGCAGCCGCGAGTTCTCGGGGACAGGGTATTTCTACGAGCAGTACTTC
NA	TRBV9	NA	TRBJ1-4	CASSVSPQGTNEKLFF	TGTGCCAGCAGTGTCTCTCCACAGGGAACTAATGAAAAACTGTTTTTT
NA	TRBV11-2	NA	TRBJ2-3	CASSLVALTDTQYF	TGTGCCAGCAGCTTGGTAGCTCTCACAGATACGCAGTATTTT
NA	TRBV5-1	NA	TRBJ1-1	CASSLSFLNTEAFF	TGCGCCAGCAGCTTGTCGTTCCTGAACACTGAAGCTTTCTTT